This T cell receptor beta chain was recovered during a study of T cell responses to AZD1222 COVID-19 vaccine. Notes on the study in general: After two AZD1222 doses, spike-specific TCR breadth and depth rose versus day 0. Without day 14 samples, only post-peak T cell repertoires were studied. AZD1222 recipients seropositive at baseline numbered only 6 or 7. White British people made up most donors, females outnumbered males, and clonal diversity was possibly underestimated.

This clone was seen a single time. Its antigen is not identified. Germline loops: CDR1 MNHEY, CDR2 SMNVEV (reference sequence). The CDR3 consists of 14 residues. V gave up 2 bases and J gave up 9 bases, with 14 bases separating them. TCRdb keeps only in-frame clones here, not all; method: immunoSEQ multiplex PCR. In the table there are roughly 150,000 clones, over 80% of which are singletons. The J gene is TRBJ1-3, the V gene TRBV27; TRBD1 is a possible D gene (6 bases). The sequences come from peripheral blood, collected on day 0 of AZD1222 vaccination. The sequence was obtained from an adult in good health. The CDR3 sequence is CASSLGQGLGTIYF. The CDR3 bases are TGTGCCAGCAGTTTAGGTCAGGGGCTTGGCACCATATATTTT.